The 19 T cell receptor beta chains below all came from one sample that was sequenced in a study of CD8+CD57+ T cells in acquired aplastic anemia. CD8+CD57+ cell expansion, shown by flow cytometry, had occurred in the patients selected for sequencing. Genomic DNA acted as the template from which TCR beta VDJ combination and CDR3 sequence profiling were carried out. One entry per CDR3 protein, called by TCRdb with MiXCR from the reads. The sample holds about half a million distinct CDR3 sequences, around 33% seen once. Material for sequencing was sorted CD4+, CD8+, or CD8+CD57+ T cells (not recorded which) from PBMCs. The receptors were sampled from a human donor with aplastic anemia.

In its sample, this clonotype was seen a few times. V gene TRBV6-1 combines with J gene TRBJ1-1; D gene uncertain. Germline CDR1 MNHNS, CDR2 SASEGT. This CDR3 contains 13 residues. V shed 6 bases and J shed 5 bases, with 13 bases lying between them. This CDR3 is CASSRSGGTEAFF. The CDR3 DNA follows: TGTGCCAGCAGCCGTTCGGGTGGGACTGAAGCTTTCTTT.

The V call is TRBV11-1, the J call TRBJ1-2; weak D call: TRBD1 (6 bases). CDR3 length: 15 residues. Germline CDR1 reads SGHAT; CDR2 reads FQDESV (reference sequence). V gave up 6 bases and J gave up 2 bases, with 16 bases separating them. CDR3 in DNA: TGTGCCAGCAGTCAAGGTGAAGGGGGAAACTATGGCTACACCTTC. Its translation is CASSQGEGGNYGYTF.

This clonotype was found once. The V call is TRBV20-1, the J call TRBJ1-5; 7 nucleotides line up with TRBD1. Germline V gene data show CDR1 as DFQATT and CDR2 as SNEGSKA (reference sequence). Unmatched junction bases numbered 9, after V lost 2 bases and J lost 2 bases. The CDR3 sequence is 16 residues long. CDR3 DNA: TGCAGTGCTAGACCCCCCGAAGGACAGGGCAATCAGCCCCAGCATTTT. Translating gives CSARPPEGQGNQPQHF.

A remark on this clonotype: A single base separates this from a much larger clone, so it may be a read error. The chain couples TRBV19 to TRBJ1-1; a weak D match, TRBD1 (5 bases). The CDR3 is 13 amino acids. Looked up from germline, CDR1 is LNHDA and CDR2 is SQIVND (reference sequence). The CDR3 here is CASSLQVNTEALF. The DNA of the CDR3 is TGTGCCAGTAGTTTACAGGTGAACACTGAAGCTCTCTTT. The variable domain in full, completed from reference TRBV19 and TRBJ1-1, reads DGGITQSPKYLFRKEGQNVTLSCEQNLNHDAMYWYRQDPGQGLRLIYYSQIVNDFQKGDIAEGYSVSREKKESFPLTVTSAQKNPTAFYLCASSLQVNTEALFGQGTRLTVV.

Concerning this clonotype itself: A much bigger clone sits one base away, suggesting this may be a read error. The chain carries TRBV20-1 and TRBJ1-3, with unresolved D. This CDR3 comprises 13 residues. CDR1 is DFQATT, CDR2 SNEGSKA, per germline (reference sequence). With 6 bases removed from V and 2 bases from J, the gap between germline ends came to 11 bases. The CDR3 nucleotides are TGCAGTGCCGGACGGGAAGCTGGAAACACCATATATTTT. This encodes CSAGREAGNTIYF.

This clonotype was detected ten times or more. The V call is TRBV12-3 or TRBV12-4, the J call TRBJ1-5; D not certain. The CDR3 consists of 14 residues. V lost 4 bases and J lost 3, with 10 bases in between. CDR3 region: CASSSRSNNQPQHF. CDR3 sequence (DNA): TGTGCCAGCAGTTCTCGGTCAAACAATCAGCCCCAGCATTTT.

This clonotype occurred many times. The CDR3 DNA is TGTGCCATCAGTGAGTTGGATAGCGGAGGTACAAACAATGAGCAGTTCTTC. This translates into CAISELDSGGTNNEQFF. The V call is TRBV10-3, the J call TRBJ2-1, with D maybe TRBD2 (6 bases). Trimming stripped 1 base from V and 5 bases from J, with 18 bases between. The CDR3 length is 17 residues. Germline V gene lookup returns CDR1 ENHRY and CDR2 SYGVKD.

The genes are TRBV24-1 and TRBJ1-5; D is unresolved. The germline V gene has CDR1 KGHDR and CDR2 SFDVKD. V was cut by 9 bases and J by 1 base, with 15 bases left in between. There are 15 residues in the CDR3. The CDR3: CATFVRARSNQPQHF. In nucleotides, the CDR3 is TGTGCCACCTTTGTGAGGGCGCGGAGCAATCAGCCCCAGCATTTT.

This clonotype appeared many times. J is TRBJ2-1 and V is TRBV7-3, with 7 bases that match TRBD2. The germline gives CDR1 SGHTA, CDR2 FQGTGA. Germline trimming cut 5 bases from V and 10 bases from J; bases unmatched to any gene: 8. There are 13 residues in the CDR3. The CDR3 region is CASSPAVLAEQFF. The CDR3 DNA reads as TGTGCCAGCAGCCCCGCCGTACTAGCGGAGCAGTTCTTC.

This clonotype has more than one count but fewer than ten. The chain uses TRBV4-3 and TRBJ1-3; D ambiguous. The germline V and J ends were trimmed by 0 bases and 9 bases, with 9 bases remaining between them. CDR1 is LGHNA, CDR2 YSLEER, per germline. The CDR3 spans 13 residues. The CDR3 DNA is TGCGCCAGCAGCCAAGACCTGGAAGGCACCATATATTTT. It encodes CASSQDLEGTIYF.

There are a few counts of this clonotype. This chain links TRBV5-1 with TRBJ2-1; D perhaps matches TRBD2 (7 bases). The CDR3 length is 15 residues. The V gene lost 6 bases and the J gene lost 2 bases, with 15 bases spanning the gap. Germline-derived CDR1 and CDR2 are SGHRS and YFSETQ. The CDR3 DNA reads TGCGCCAGCACCTTAGGGGGAGGGCCCTACAATGAGCAGTTCTTC. Residues: CASTLGGGPYNEQFF.

This clonotype has at least ten counts. The rearrangement links TRBV24-1 to TRBJ1-2; TRBD1 aligns across 7 bases. The CDR3 contains 16 residues. The V gene's germline CDR1 is KGHDR and CDR2 SFDVKD. Losses at the gene ends were 7 bases for V and 3 bases for J; bases not matched to a gene: 13. This chain's CDR3 is CATSASGGGIDYGYTF. The CDR3, as DNA: TGTGCCACCAGCGCTTCGGGAGGGGGCATTGACTATGGCTACACCTTC.

The rearrangement joins TRBV6-1 to TRBJ2-1; D unresolved. Germline V gene lookup returns CDR1 MNHNS and CDR2 SASEGT. The CDR3 loop spans 10 amino acids. V shed 8 bases and J shed 11 bases, with 10 bases lying between them. The CDR3 sequence is CASRKRKQFF. In DNA, the CDR3 is TGTGCCAGCCGTAAAAGGAAGCAGTTCTTC.

The J gene is TRBJ1-2, the V gene TRBV2; D is possibly TRBD1 (5 bases). This CDR3 contains 15 residues. Germline lookup yields CDR1 SNHLY and CDR2 FYNNEI. V was cut by 6 bases and J by 7 bases, with 21 bases left in between. The CDR3 protein is CASSLDISSACGYTF. In DNA form, the CDR3 reads TGTGCCAGCAGCTTGGACATCTCTTCGGCCTGTGGCTACACCTTC. Looking up the rest from reference TRBV2 and TRBJ1-2 gives the full variable domain: EPEVTQTPSHQVTQMGQEVILRCVPISNHLYFYWYRQILGQKVEFLVSFYNNEISEKSEIFDDQFSVERPDGSNFTLKIRSTKLEDSAMYFCASSLDISSACGYTFGSGTRLTVV.

This clonotype was recorded at least ten times. This chain connects TRBV2 to TRBJ1-1; a weak D match, TRBD1 (6 bases). Germline CDR1 SNHLY, CDR2 FYNNEI. This CDR3 region has 13 residues. Trimming shortened V by 7 bases and J by 5 bases, and 14 bases separated the two germline ends. CDR3 bases: TGTGCCAGCAAACAGGTTAGGGGGACTGAAGCTTTCTTT. It encodes CASKQVRGTEAFF.

In its sample, this clonotype was seen many times. This rearrangement joins TRBV7-2 to TRBJ1-5; the D gene is possibly TRBD1 (6 bases). The CDR3 contains 14 residues. V dropped 5 bases and J dropped 4 bases, with 12 bases sitting between them. Germline V gene data show CDR1 as SGHTA and CDR2 as FQGNSA. Written as DNA, the CDR3 is TGTGCCAGCAGCAACAGGGTGGGTAATCAGCCCCAGCATTTT. The encoded protein is CASSNRVGNQPQHF. The full variable domain, in which reference TRBV7-2 and TRBJ1-5 provide the parts outside the CDR3, is GAGVSQSPSNKVTEKGKDVELRCDPISGHTALYWYRQSLGQGLEFLIYFQGNSAPDKSGLPSDRFSAERTGGSVSTLTIQRTQQEDSAVYLCASSNRVGNQPQHFGDGTRLSIL.

The rearrangement uses TRBV7-9 and TRBJ2-3; D is uncertain. There are 13 residues in the CDR3. Trimming shortened V by 5 bases and J by 5 bases, and 11 bases separated the two germline ends. Germline CDR1 and CDR2: SEHNR and FQNEAQ (reference sequence). CDR3 bases: TGTGCCAGCAGCCCTGGACGGAAAGATACGCAGTATTTT. This sequence encodes CASSPGRKDTQYF. The entire variable domain, with the rest obtained from reference TRBV7-9 and TRBJ2-3, is as follows: DTGVSQNPRHKITKRGQNVTFRCDPISEHNRLYWYRQTLGQGPEFLTYFQNEAQLEKSRLLSDRFSAERPKGSFSTLEIQRTEQGDSAMYLCASSPGRKDTQYFGPGTRLTVL.

This clonotype was observed a handful of times. In DNA, the CDR3 is TGTGCCAGCAGCTTAATCCTAGCGGGAGTGCGTGGCGGGACCCAGTACTTC. It is translated as CASSLILAGVRGGTQYF. This chain links TRBV7-9 with TRBJ2-5, with 10 bases lining up with TRBD2. Trimming removed 2 bases from V and 7 bases from J; junction bases left unmatched: 13. The germline CDR1 and CDR2 sequences are SEHNR and FQNEAQ (reference sequence). The CDR3 is 17 amino acids. The full variable domain, completed using reference TRBV7-9 and TRBJ2-5, is DTGVSQNPRHKITKRGQNVTFRCDPISEHNRLYWYRQTLGQGPEFLTYFQNEAQLEKSRLLSDRFSAERPKGSFSTLEIQRTEQGDSAMYLCASSLILAGVRGGTQYFGPGTRLLVL.

The V and J genes are TRBV18 and TRBJ1-2; maybe TRBD1 (6 bases). CDR1 KGHSH and CDR2 LQKENI come from the germline V gene. This CDR3 has 13 amino acids. V was trimmed by 6 bases and J by 6 bases, leaving 14 bases between them. DNA of the CDR3: TGTGCCAGCTCCCAAATCAACAGGGATGGCTACACCTTC. Translating it yields CASSQINRDGYTF.